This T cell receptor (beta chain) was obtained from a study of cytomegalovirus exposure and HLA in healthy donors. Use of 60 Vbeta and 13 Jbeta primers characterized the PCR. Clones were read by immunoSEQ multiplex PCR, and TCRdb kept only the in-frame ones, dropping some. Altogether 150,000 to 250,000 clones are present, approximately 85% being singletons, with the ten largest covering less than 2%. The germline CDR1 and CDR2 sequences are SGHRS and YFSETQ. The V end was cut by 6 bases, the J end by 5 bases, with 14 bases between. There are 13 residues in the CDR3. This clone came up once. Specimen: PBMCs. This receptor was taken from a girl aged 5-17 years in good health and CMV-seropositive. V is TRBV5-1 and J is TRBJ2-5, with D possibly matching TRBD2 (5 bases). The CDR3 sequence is CASTPVRRETQYF. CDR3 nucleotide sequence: TGCGCCAGCACCCCCGTTAGGAGGGAGACCCAGTACTTC.